This TCR beta chain is from a study of CD8 T cells in Susac syndrome. An input of about 0.45 to 1 ug of RNA was subjected to reverse transcription using random hexamers. TCRdb itself ran the immunoSEQ multiplex PCR reads through MiXCR, one entry per CDR3 protein. The sample has hundreds of thousands of distinct CDR3 sequences; more than 80% are singletons. The sequenced target, TCR beta, came from blood CD8+ and CD4+ T cells. The multiple sclerosis controls consisted of treatment-naive patients with relapsing-remitting disease, either stable or active. The clonotype originates from a human donor with multiple sclerosis. Input material: CD8+ T cells from PBMCs.

CDR3 region: CASSPPGENEQFF. As DNA, the CDR3 is TGTGCCAGCAGTCCCCCGGGGGAGAATGAGCAGTTCTTC. The chain carries TRBV12-3 or TRBV12-4 and TRBJ2-1; a weak D match, TRBD2 (6 bases). The CDR3 consists of 13 residues. V dropped 5 bases and J dropped 7 bases, with 12 bases sitting between them.